This is a list of T cell receptor beta chains from one sample in a study of OX40 agonist ivuxolimab in advanced cancers. TCRdb's table, derived via immunoSEQ multiplex PCR, lists solely in-frame clones and lacks some. There are some 33,000 clones in the sample; about 73% occur only once, and over 10% lies in the top ten. The sequencing here drew on CD4+ or CD8+ T cells sorted from blood, taken in a trial of the OX40 agonist ivuxolimab. Receptor source: an adult with an advanced solid tumor such as melanoma, head and neck, liver or kidney cancer. The CDR3 runs from the conserved cysteine through the conserved F or W. Each record gives: J gene, V gene, D gene, clone size, CDR3 DNA, CDR3 protein. D genes are given only for firm matches. Rows may omit the clone size; those that give it use once, few, many or a size class.

TRBJ2-5 TRBV6-5 TRBD1 . TGTGCCAGCAGTTACGGCCGAAGGACAGGGCAAGAGACCCAGTACTTC CASSYGRRTGQETQYF
TRBJ2-5 TRBV4-1 TRBD2 once TGCGCCAGCAGCCAAGATAGTGAGCGGGGAGAGACCCAGTACTTC CASSQDSERGETQYF
TRBJ2-5 TRBV28 TRBD2 . TGTGCCAGCAGTATCGGACTAGCGGGGACCCAGTACTTC CASSIGLAGTQYF
TRBJ1-2 TRBV6-1 . . TGTGCCAGCAGTGAATTATTTGGGGCGACCCTCTATGGCTACACCTTC CASSELFGATLYGYTF
TRBJ2-3 TRBV9 . once TGTGCCAGCAGCGCCTTTACTAGCACAGATACGCAGTATTTT CASSAFTSTDTQYF
TRBJ1-6 TRBV7-6 . few TGTGCCAGCAGCTTAGGACAGGCAGGGAATTCACCCCTCCACTTT CASSLGQAGNSPLHF
TRBJ2-1 TRBV27 TRBD1 once TGTGCCAGCAGCGCCACCGGGACAGGGTGGGCTGAGCAGTTCTTC CASSATGTGWAEQFF
TRBJ2-6 TRBV7-3 . . TGTGCCAGCAGCACACTCAACGTCCTGACTTTC CASSTLNVLTF
TRBJ1-2 TRBV4-1 . . TGCGCCAGCAGCCAAGATAGGGGATATAACTATGGCTACACCTTC CASSQDRGYNYGYTF
TRBJ1-2 TRBV18 . . TGTGCCAGCTCACCAACGGGGGTTCCTTCTAACTATGGCTACACCTTC CASSPTGVPSNYGYTF
TRBJ2-5 TRBV4-2 . . TGTGCCAGCAGCCAAGTACACAACGTGGGGGAGACCCAGTACTTC CASSQVHNVGETQYF
TRBJ1-2 TRBV28 . . TGTGCCAGCATGGACAGAAGAACCTATGGCTACACCTTC CASMDRRTYGYTF
TRBJ2-1 TRBV11-2 TRBD2 . TGTGCCAGCAGCTCTCGGACTAGCGGGGCCTACAATGAGCAGTTCTTC CASSSRTSGAYNEQFF
TRBJ1-2 TRBV7-3 . . TGTGCCAGCAACGACGGACGGAGCTATGGCTACACCTTC CASNDGRSYGYTF
TRBJ1-1 TRBV27 . few TGTGCCAGCAGTAAAAAGGGGCAGGCAAACACTGAAGCTTTCTTT CASSKKGQANTEAFF
TRBJ2-5 TRBV28 . once TGTGCCAGCAGTTCCCCGTACCAAGAGACCCAGTACTTC CASSSPYQETQYF
TRBJ1-5 TRBV9 . . TGTGCCAGCAGCCCTGGCTACGGGGCGCTTCAGCCCCAGCATTTT CASSPGYGALQPQHF
TRBJ1-2 TRBV11-2 . few TGTGCCAGCAGCTTAGGGGTTGGCTATGGCTACACCTTC CASSLGVGYGYTF
TRBJ2-3 TRBV10-1 . many TGCGCCAGCAGTGACCCCGGACAGCGCACAGATACGCAGTATTTT CASSDPGQRTDTQYF
TRBJ2-5 TRBV18 . once TGTGCCAGCTCACCCGGGACAACCCTTGGCCAGTACTTC CASSPGTTLGQYF
TRBJ2-2 TRBV4-2 . . TGTGCCAGCAGCCAAGTGGGGGGGGCCGGATCGATCGGGGAGCTGTTTTTT CASSQVGGAGSIGELFF
TRBJ2-2 TRBV11-2 . once TGTGCCAGCAGTCTGACGGGCCGGGGGCGAAGGGGGGAGCTGTTTTTT CASSLTGRGRRGELFF
TRBJ1-1 TRBV7-6 . . TGTGCCAGCAGTTTGGGGCCTAGGGCGAACACTGAAGCTTTCTTT CASSLGPRANTEAFF
TRBJ2-1 TRBV18 . . TGTGCCAGCTCACCCAGGAGGAATGAGCAGTTCTTC CASSPRRNEQFF
TRBJ2-7 TRBV28 TRBD1 once TGTGCCAGCAGTTTAAGGGGGCTCGAGCAGTACTTC CASSLRGLEQYF
TRBJ1-2 TRBV2 . . TGTGCCAGCAGTGTACAGGCAAGCTACACCTTC CASSVQASYTF
TRBJ1-5 TRBV6-1 . . TGTGCCAGCGCTTTTTCGAGCAATCAGCCCCAGCATTTT CASAFSSNQPQHF
TRBJ2-6 TRBV30 . . TGTGCTGGCGGGGGCCGGGCTGGGGCCAACGTCCTGACTTTC CAGGGRAGANVLTF
TRBJ1-6 TRBV19 . few TGTGCCAGTAGTCCCAGGGTGGATTCACCCCTCCACTTT CASSPRVDSPLHF
TRBJ1-4 TRBV7-2 TRBD1 few TGTGCCAGCAGCTCCCGGACGACAGGGGGCAATGAAAAACTGTTTTTT CASSSRTTGGNEKLFF
TRBJ2-7 TRBV11-2 . . TGTGCCAGCAGCTTACTAAATGGCGGGTCAGACGAGCAGTACTTC CASSLLNGGSDEQYF
TRBJ2-3 TRBV2 . once TGTGCCAGCAACATCATAGGAGGCACAGATACGCAGTATTTT CASNIIGGTDTQYF
TRBJ1-2 TRBV5-1 . once TGCGCCAGCAGCTTGGGGACTAACTATGGCTACACCTTC CASSLGTNYGYTF
TRBJ1-1 TRBV30 TRBD1 . TGTGCCTGGAAGTATAGAGACAGGGGGCATAGTGAAGCTTTCTTT CAWKYRDRGHSEAFF
TRBJ2-2 TRBV2 . . TGTGCCAGCAGTGCGGGTATTAACACCGGGGAGCTGTTTTTT CASSAGINTGELFF
TRBJ2-4 TRBV29-1 . few TGCAGCGTTGTGGTGGCAGACATTCAGTACTTC CSVVVADIQYF
TRBJ1-1 TRBV6-5 TRBD1 . TGTGCCAGCAGACGGACAGGGCGAACTGAAGCTTTCTTT CASRRTGRTEAFF
TRBJ2-6 TRBV11-3 TRBD1 . TGTGCCAGCAGCCCCGGGACAGGTGGCTCTGGGGCCAACGTCCTGACTTTC CASSPGTGGSGANVLTF
TRBJ2-2 TRBV9 . . TGTGCCAGCAGCGTAGAGCCGGACTTTGGGGAGCTGTTTTTT CASSVEPDFGELFF
TRBJ1-2 TRBV2 TRBD1 . TGTGCCAGCAGTGAGGGGTTACAGGGGGCATTCTATGGCTACACCTTC CASSEGLQGAFYGYTF
TRBJ2-5 TRBV11-3 TRBD1 . TGTGCCAGCAGCCCCCGGGGGGGACCGGGACAGGGGGCTCTCCAAGAGACCCAGTACTTC CASSPRGGPGQGALQETQYF
TRBJ2-2 TRBV6-5 . . TGTGCCGCCTGGGGCCTCAACACCGGGGAGCTGTTTTTT CAAWGLNTGELFF
TRBJ2-7 TRBV19 . few TGTGCCAGTAGGGTCCGGGACGGCTACGAGCAGTACTTC CASRVRDGYEQYF
TRBJ2-3 TRBV4-2 TRBD2 . TGTGCCAGCAGCCAAGGGACTAGCGGGGGGGCTAGCACAGATACGCAGTATTTT CASSQGTSGGASTDTQYF
TRBJ2-7 TRBV27 . . TGTGCCAGCAGTGTATCGGACTGGACCTACGAGCAGTACTTC CASSVSDWTYEQYF
TRBJ2-3 TRBV7-9 TRBD2 . TGTGCCAGCCAGCTTTCGGCGGGGGGGGACACAGATACGCAGTATTTT CASQLSAGGDTDTQYF
TRBJ1-5 TRBV23-1 . . TGCGCCAGCAGTCAAGTACACCGCAATCTTCCTCACAGGGTGGACCAGCCCCAGCATTTT CASSQVHRNLPHRVDQPQHF
TRBJ2-3 TRBV15 . . TGTGCCACCAGCAGAGATTCAGACCCTACGCAGTATTTT CATSRDSDPTQYF
TRBJ1-3 TRBV11-2 . . TGTGCCAGCAGCTCCCCGAGCTCTGGAAACACCATATATTTT CASSSPSSGNTIYF
TRBJ2-3 TRBV6-6 TRBD2 once TGTGCCAGCGGAGCGGGGGCGCTAAAAGATACGCAGTATTTT CASGAGALKDTQYF